Listed here is a single T cell receptor beta chain. The data derive from a study of shared clonotypes between healthy human individuals. The CDR3 is 15 residues long. Per the germline V gene, CDR1 is SGHDT and CDR2 is YYEEEE. V lost 6 bases and J 3 bases, leaving 19 bases between the germline ends. Data came from immunoSEQ multiplex PCR; TCRdb stores just in-frame clones and leaves some out. Of approximately 980,000 clones in the sample, over 75% were seen once. Input material: memory CD4+ T cells sorted from blood. Subset here: CD45RA-negative fraction. The rearrangement joins TRBV5-6 to TRBJ2-7, with D maybe TRBD1 (6 bases). The receptor's source is a man in his late teens or twenties in good health. The CDR3 bases are TGTGCCAGCACCATCTTAGGGGGTAGGAGCTACGAGCAGTACTTC. Encoded protein: CASTILGGRSYEQYF.